This T cell receptor (beta chain) derives from a study of vaccination and CD4 T cells after COVID-19. A single count supports this clonotype. Its cognate antigen is unknown. Sample treatment: approximately 9-day PBMC culture with coronavirus spike peptide pools or control peptides (ViraFEST assay). CDR3 length: 15 amino acids. V was trimmed by 3 bases and J by 12 bases, leaving 21 bases between them. Germline CDR1 reads SGHNT; CDR2 reads YENEEA. Findings of the study overall: Reactive clone data from convalescent patients indicated a median of roughly 90% appearing only post-vaccination. The study sampled relatively few convalescent patients and omitted early post-infection timepoints.

The Oncomine TCR Beta short-read assay generated sequence data from the DNA of cultured CD4+ T cells. MiXCR, applied by TCRdb to the PCR reads, yields one record per CDR3 protein. The data show some 19,000 distinct CDR3 sequences, with roughly 52% seen just once and around 5.4% held by the top ten. Sequenced material: CD4+ T cells from blood, cultured in vitro. The chain links TRBV11-3 to TRBJ2-1; D remains ambiguous. The origin of this receptor is a human donor who had recovered from COVID-19. CDR3 loop: CASSFWSRTELGQFF. The CDR3 DNA reads TGTGCCAGCAGCTTTTGGTCCCGGACGGAATTGGGGCAGTTCTTC.